These 20 T cell receptor beta chains were sequenced from one sample in a study of T-cell reconstitution after alpha-beta-depleted transplantation in children. TCRbeta library construction was performed incorporating unique molecular identifiers. TCRdb analysed the PCR reads with MiXCR anew, one entry per CDR3 protein. This table has hundreds of thousands of distinct CDR3 sequences, approximately 15% appearing once. This sample comprised PBMCs from the stem cell graft donor, obtained from the stem cell graft. These receptors all come from a human donor who donated a stem cell graft to a child with acute myeloid leukemia.

This clonotype was picked up many times. The chain is built from TRBV6-4 and TRBJ2-3; 10 nucleotides align to TRBD2. Germline-derived CDR1 and CDR2 are MRHNA and SNTAGT. The V gene end was trimmed by 0 bases and the J gene end by 4 bases; junction bases not matched to a gene: 1. CDR3 length equals 15 residues. In DNA form, the CDR3 reads TGTGCCAGCAGTGACTCAGCGGGGGGGGCAGATACGCAGTATTTT. Amino acid sequence: CASSDSAGGADTQYF.

This clonotype was seen more than once but under ten times. V gene TRBV6-1 combines with J gene TRBJ2-7; tentatively, D is TRBD1 (7 bases). The germline V and J ends were trimmed by 2 bases and 3 bases, with 17 bases remaining between them. CDR3 length equals 16 residues. Germline values: CDR1 MNHNS, CDR2 SASEGT. This chain's CDR3 is CASSELEGAGYYEQYV. In DNA form, the CDR3 reads TGTGCCAGCAGTGAACTGGAGGGGGCAGGATACTACGAGCAGTACGTC.

This clonotype appeared a few times. The rearrangement uses TRBV20-1 and TRBJ2-3, with D possibly matching TRBD2 (7 bases). Germline loops: CDR1 DFQATT, CDR2 SNEGSKA (reference sequence). CDR3 size: 13 residues. Trimming removed 5 bases from V and 5 bases from J, with 14 bases in between. CDR3 DNA sequence: TGCAGTGCTGAGGGGGGGGGGATAGATACGCAGTATTTT. Protein product: CSAEGGGIDTQYF.

This clonotype was observed a handful of times. The chain employs TRBV24-1 and TRBJ2-1; TRBD1 matches at 7 bases. V lost 5 bases, J lost 5 bases, and 8 bases stayed unmatched. CDR1 and CDR2 from the germline V gene are KGHDR and SFDVKD. The CDR3 covers 15 residues. This CDR3 is CATSGDGQVDNEQFF. In DNA form, the CDR3 reads TGTGCCACCAGTGGCGACGGACAGGTCGACAATGAGCAGTTCTTC.

This clonotype was seen a handful of times. The chain couples TRBV30 to TRBJ2-7, with 8 bases lining up with TRBD1. After removal of 1 base from V and 3 bases from J, the junction contained 2 bases not matched to a gene. Germline assignment: CDR1 GTSNPN and CDR2 SVGIG (reference sequence). The CDR3 extends over 13 amino acids. The CDR3: CAWSAGTGYEQYF. The DNA of the CDR3 is TGTGCCTGGAGTGCCGGGACAGGCTACGAGCAGTACTTC.

Ten or more counts support this clonotype. The chain carries TRBV20-1 and TRBJ2-3, with 11 bases lining up with TRBD1. The CDR3 spans 15 residues. The V and J ends lost 6 bases and 5 bases, in that order; junction bases with no gene match: 10. CDR1 DFQATT and CDR2 SNEGSKA come from the germline V gene (reference sequence). CDR3 residues: CSAHPGQGVKDTQYF. For the CDR3, the DNA is TGCAGTGCGCATCCGGGACAGGGGGTTAAAGATACGCAGTATTTT.

Regarding this clonotype: At one of its ends the junction is not consistent with the germline gene, which may arise from a read error. V gene TRBV18 combines with J gene TRBJ2-5, with 8 bases aligning to TRBD1. Germline CDR1 and CDR2: KGHSH and LQKENI. The CDR3 sequence is 14 residues long. CDR3 nucleotide sequence: TGTGCCGGCTCACCCCAAACAGGGGGAGAGACCCAGTACTTC. It yields the protein CAGSPQTGGETQYF.

This clonotype has more than one count but fewer than ten. The rearrangement uses TRBV9 and TRBJ2-6; 8 bases match TRBD2. The trim removed 2 bases at V and 3 bases at J, leaving 7 bases unmatched. The CDR3 length is 17 residues. Looked up from germline, CDR1 is SGDLS and CDR2 is YYNGEE. CDR3 residues: CASSVRQGLDGANVLTF. CDR3 DNA: TGTGCCAGCAGCGTGCGGCAGGGACTAGATGGGGCCAACGTCCTGACTTTC.

A note on this clonotype: Being one base from a much bigger clone, this may be a read error. Here the CDR3 omits its conserved ending phenylalanine or tryptophan, so a read error is the likely source. This chain joins TRBV7-2 and TRBJ1-3; 7 bases are shared with TRBD1. Germline V CDR1 and CDR2: SGHTA, FQGNSA. With 5 bases clipped from V and 4 bases from J, the junction kept 14 bases outside the gene matches. The CDR3 has 17 residues. DNA for the CDR3: TGTGCCAGCAGCCGAAACTCCGGGACAGTGTTCGGAAACACCATATATGTT. Translated: CASSRNSGTVFGNTIYV.

The rearrangement uses TRBV19 and TRBJ1-5, with 7 bases that match TRBD1. This CDR3 is 13 amino acids long. The germline gives CDR1 LNHDA, CDR2 SQIVND (reference sequence). The trim removed 7 bases at V and 4 bases at J, leaving 4 bases unmatched. CDR3 sequence: CASKGGPNQPQHF. CDR3 nucleotide sequence: TGTGCCAGTAAAGGGGGCCCGAATCAGCCCCAGCATTTT.

This clonotype was found a few times. The chain links TRBV12-3 or TRBV12-4 to TRBJ1-5; D possibly corresponds to TRBD1 (5 bases). Trimming left V 7 bases short and J 4 bases short, with 11 bases between. The length of the CDR3 is 13 residues. CDR3 coding DNA: TGTGCCAGCAAACCGACAGTTAATCAGCCCCAGCATTTT. This encodes CASKPTVNQPQHF.

The rearrangement uses TRBV12-3 or TRBV12-4 and TRBJ2-3; D may be TRBD1 or TRBD2 (6 bases each). V dropped 5 bases and J dropped 0 bases, with 12 bases sitting between them. The CDR3 covers 15 residues. CDR3 in DNA: TGTGCCAGCAGTCCGGGGGCCGCTAGCACAGATACGCAGTATTTT. It codes for CASSPGAASTDTQYF.

This clonotype was seen repeatedly, ten times or more. The rearrangement joins TRBV6-5 to TRBJ2-3; D call uncertain. CDR3 length: 13 residues. CDR1 and CDR2 from the germline V gene are MNHEY and SVGAGI. V was pared by 2 bases and J by 5 bases, with 8 bases between. The CDR3 DNA follows: TGTGCCAGCAGTTACGGTAGAGGAGATACGCAGTATTTT. Translation: CASSYGRGDTQYF.

This clonotype was detected many times. This chain links TRBV20-1 with TRBJ1-2, with D uncertain. Germline V gene data show CDR1 as DFQATT and CDR2 as SNEGSKA (reference sequence). The CDR3 extends over 14 amino acids. V was shortened by 5 bases and J by 1 base, with 14 bases between the two germline ends. The CDR3 DNA reads TGCAGTGCTCGGCCCTTGGGCAGTAACTATGGCTACACCTTC. Translation: CSARPLGSNYGYTF.

This clonotype was recorded a few times. The chain joins TRBV28 to TRBJ2-3; either TRBD1 or TRBD2 may fit D (5 bases each). There are 15 residues in the CDR3. Germline loops: CDR1 MDHEN, CDR2 SYDVKM. With 6 bases removed from V and 2 bases from J, the gap between germline ends came to 15 bases. Written as DNA, the CDR3 is TGTGCCAGCAGCCGCCGGGACGGAATCACAGATACGCAGTATTTT. This gives the protein CASSRRDGITDTQYF. The whole variable domain, filled in from reference TRBV28 and TRBJ2-3, reads DVKVTQSSRYLVKRTGEKVFLECVQDMDHENMFWYRQDPGLGLRLIYFSYDVKMKEKGDIPEGYSVSREKKERFSLILESASTNQTSMYLCASSRRDGITDTQYFGPGTRLTVL.

The J gene is TRBJ2-3, the V gene TRBV12-3 or TRBV12-4, with TRBD2 matching over 7 bases. The CDR3 has 15 amino acids. Trimming cost V 2 bases and J 4 bases; bases outside gene matches: 6. In DNA, the CDR3 is TGTGCCAGCAGTTTATCGGAGACTAGCCCAGATACGCAGTATTTT. This codes for CASSLSETSPDTQYF.

In nucleotides, the CDR3 is TGTGCCAGCAGCCCGGACAGGGACGCTGGGGCCAACGTCCTGACTTTC. The encoded protein is CASSPDRDAGANVLTF. The V gene is TRBV6-1, the J gene TRBJ2-6; TRBD1 matches at 8 bases. The length of the CDR3 is 16 residues. Germline V gene data show CDR1 as MNHNS and CDR2 as SASEGT. Trimming removed 6 bases from V and 2 bases from J; junction bases left unmatched: 6.

The chain links TRBV25-1 to TRBJ2-1, with TRBD2 matching over 9 bases. This CDR3 spans 19 amino acids. After removal of 8 bases from V and 2 bases from J, the junction contained 19 bases not matched to a gene. The germline gives CDR1 MGHDK, CDR2 SYGVNS. This CDR3 reads CASDTCLDGGGGPYNEQFF. CDR3 coding DNA: TGTGCCAGCGATACTTGCTTGGATGGCGGGGGGGGCCCCTACAATGAGCAGTTCTTC.

This clonotype was observed many times. This sequence joins TRBV20-1 and TRBJ2-5; 13 nucleotides match TRBD2. This CDR3 contains 16 residues. The V and J ends lost 3 bases and 2 bases, in that order; junction bases with no gene match: 6. CDR1 DFQATT and CDR2 SNEGSKA come from the germline V gene (reference sequence). CDR3 in amino acids: CSASSEGLAGQETQYF. CDR3 coding DNA: TGCAGTGCTAGTTCAGAGGGACTAGCGGGGCAAGAGACCCAGTACTTC.

This clonotype was seen many times. The genes are TRBV7-9 and TRBJ2-1; the D is unclear. CDR3 length equals 10 residues. Per the germline V gene, CDR1 is SEHNR and CDR2 is FQNEAQ (reference sequence). V gave up 11 bases and J gave up 5 bases, with 7 bases separating them. The CDR3 reads CALKDNEQFF. DNA of the CDR3: TGTGCCCTCAAAGACAATGAGCAGTTCTTC.